The sequence of this T cell receptor beta chain was determined in a study of cytomegalovirus exposure and HLA in healthy donors. Regarding this clone: Its target is not known.

The germline V gene encodes CDR1 SQVTM and CDR2 ANQGSEA. Trimming stripped 0 bases from V and 5 bases from J, with 8 bases between. There are 12 residues in the CDR3. Overall study findings and caveats: The authors enumerated 164 TCR beta chains as linked to cytomegalovirus.

The PCR made use of 60 Vbeta and 13 Jbeta primers. Here immunoSEQ multiplex PCR was the method, and the copy in TCRdb shows in-frame clones only, minus some. The table lists about 130,000 clones. The specimen was PBMCs. The receptor was derived from a woman aged 40 to 50 in good health and CMV-seropositive. The chain is built from TRBV29-1 and TRBJ2-7; D is possibly TRBD1 (6 bases). The CDR3 here is CSVEDYRDEQYF. The CDR3 DNA sequence: TGCAGCGTTGAAGATTACAGGGACGAGCAGTACTTC.